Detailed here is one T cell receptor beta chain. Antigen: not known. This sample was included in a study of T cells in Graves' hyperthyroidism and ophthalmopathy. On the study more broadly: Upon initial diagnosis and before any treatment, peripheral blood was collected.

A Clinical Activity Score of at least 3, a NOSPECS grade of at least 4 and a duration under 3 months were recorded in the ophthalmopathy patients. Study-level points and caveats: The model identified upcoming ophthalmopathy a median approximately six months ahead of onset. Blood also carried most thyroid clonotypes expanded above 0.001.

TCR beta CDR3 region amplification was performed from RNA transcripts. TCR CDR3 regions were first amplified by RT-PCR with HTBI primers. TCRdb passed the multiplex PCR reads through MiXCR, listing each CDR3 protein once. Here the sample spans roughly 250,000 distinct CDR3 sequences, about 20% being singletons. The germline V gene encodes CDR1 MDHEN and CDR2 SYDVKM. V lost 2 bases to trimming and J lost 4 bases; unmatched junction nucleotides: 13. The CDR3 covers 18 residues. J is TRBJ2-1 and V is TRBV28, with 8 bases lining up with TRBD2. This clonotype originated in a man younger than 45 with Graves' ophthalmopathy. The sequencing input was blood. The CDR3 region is CASSLRAGGHSKYNEQFF. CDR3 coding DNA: TGTGCCAGCAGTTTAAGGGCGGGAGGACATAGCAAGTACAATGAGCAGTTCTTC.